This T cell receptor beta chain was observed in a study of cytomegalovirus exposure and HLA in healthy donors. Study overall: About 80 million unique TCR sequences came from HLA-typed donors in an early release. General study points: For presence/absence analyses, sequencing depth was assumed to be roughly uniform across donors. TCR beta sequences reportedly predicted the HLA-A and HLA-B alleles of most subjects accurately. Upon later analysis, HLA-associated TCR beta chains proved more clonally expanded than other, equally common chains.

Remarks on this clone: Its matching antigen is unknown.

This PCR relied on a set of 60 Vbeta primers and 13 Jbeta primers. Produced via immunoSEQ multiplex PCR; TCRdb's table is partial and in-frame only. The sample holds about 160,000 clones, approximately 86% seen once. From germline, CDR1 is SEHNR and CDR2 FQNEAQ (reference sequence). J gave up 3 bases and V 5 bases, and 4 bases lay outside the gene matches. This CDR3 is built from 13 residues. The sequence was collected from a woman under 30 in good health and CMV-seronegative. The chain couples TRBV7-9 to TRBJ2-7; TRBD1 aligns across 7 bases. Sequenced material: PBMCs. In DNA form, the CDR3 reads TGTGCCAGCAGCCCGGGACAGAGCTACGAGCAGTACTTC. Translated: CASSPGQSYEQYF.